This T cell receptor beta chain was captured by sequencing in a study of CD8 T cells in ankylosing spondylitis. TCRdb re-derived calls from the 5' RACE reads in MiXCR, one entry per CDR3 protein. The table shows 200,000 to 250,000 distinct CDR3 sequences, with 20% to 30% occurring only once. Unmatched junction bases numbered 2, after V lost 6 bases and J lost 5 bases. The CDR3 contains 13 residues. The sample holds many counts of this clonotype. This clonotype originated in a male donor with ankylosing spondylitis or in good health (not recorded which). The chain links TRBV12-3 or TRBV12-4 to TRBJ2-3; 10 nucleotides match TRBD1. Sequences were obtained from blood, either unsorted or a sorted T cell fraction (not recorded which). The CDR3 sequence: CASSRDRGDTQYF. The CDR3 region has the DNA TGTGCCAGCAGCAGGGACAGGGGAGATACGCAGTATTTT.